A selection of T cell receptor beta chains follows, all from one sample in a study of regulatory T cells in long-lasting Graves disease. TCRdb redid the calling of the multiplex PCR reads with MiXCR, one entry per CDR3 protein. The sample contains hundreds of thousands of distinct CDR3 sequences, less than 20% of which appear only once. A further study also used this sample, focusing on T cells in Graves' hyperthyroidism and ophthalmopathy.

The sample was peripheral blood mononuclear cells (PBMCs), taken at new diagnosis, from a patient treated with antithyroid drugs. The receptors here all came from a woman younger than 45 with Graves disease. Each CDR3 is given with its conserved first and last residue. A D gene is named only where the DNA matches it firmly. Size is stated for part of the rows, as once, few or many counts, or as a class when the clone is expanded.

abundance: few; j_gene: TRBJ2-2; v_gene: TRBV5-5; d_gene: TRBD2; CDR3nt: TGTGCCAGCAGCCTACCCAAGACTAGCGGGAAGCCCGGGGAGCTGTTTTTT; CDR3aa: CASSLPKTSGKPGELFF
abundance: NA; j_gene: TRBJ1-1; v_gene: TRBV25-1; d_gene: TRBD1; CDR3nt: TGTGCCAGCAGTGAATATAGAGGGGGCGGCACTGAAGCTTTCTTT; CDR3aa: CASSEYRGGGTEAFF
abundance: NA; j_gene: TRBJ2-2; v_gene: TRBV5-1; d_gene: NA; CDR3nt: TGCGCCAGCAGTGGGTCAGAAAACACCGGGGAGCTGTTTTTT; CDR3aa: CASSGSENTGELFF
abundance: many; j_gene: TRBJ2-5; v_gene: TRBV7-8; d_gene: TRBD1; CDR3nt: TGTGCCAGCAGAAGCCAGGGACAGGGCTCAGAGACCCAGTACTTC; CDR3aa: CASRSQGQGSETQYF
abundance: many; j_gene: TRBJ2-3; v_gene: TRBV10-3; d_gene: NA; CDR3nt: TGTGCCATCAGCCCGAGGACCGGGGGAGGAAAAGATACGCAGTATTTT; CDR3aa: CAISPRTGGGKDTQYF
abundance: many; j_gene: TRBJ1-1; v_gene: TRBV7-9; d_gene: NA; CDR3nt: TGTGCCAGCAGCCGTATTCAGGGAACTGAAGCTTTCTTT; CDR3aa: CASSRIQGTEAFF
abundance: few; j_gene: TRBJ2-2; v_gene: TRBV11-2; d_gene: NA; CDR3nt: TGTGCCAGCAGCCTGACGGGGGTAGTTTCCACCGGGGAGCTGTTTTTT; CDR3aa: CASSLTGVVSTGELFF
abundance: NA; j_gene: TRBJ2-4; v_gene: TRBV6-2/TRBV6-3; d_gene: NA; CDR3nt: TGTGCCAGCAGTGAAGATACGGCGAAGGCCAAAATCATTCAGTACTTC; CDR3aa: CASSEDTAKAKIIQYF
abundance: few; j_gene: TRBJ1-5; v_gene: TRBV18; d_gene: TRBD1; CDR3nt: TGTGCCAGCCCAGGGGACAGGGGCTTGGGTCAGCCCCAGCATTTT; CDR3aa: CASPGDRGLGQPQHF
abundance: NA; j_gene: TRBJ2-7; v_gene: TRBV18; d_gene: NA; CDR3nt: TGTGCCAGCTCACCGTCCCGAGCCGAGACCTACGAGCAGTACTTC; CDR3aa: CASSPSRAETYEQYF